These T cell receptor beta chains were read from a single sample in a study of identical twins. TCRdb processed the 5' RACE reads anew with MiXCR; each CDR3 protein has one entry. The sample contains 500,000 to 600,000 distinct CDR3 sequences, 20% to 25% of which appear only once. This sample was also put to use in a study of T cells expressing NK-cell markers.

The sample consisted of CD4+ T cells sorted from blood. The source of these receptors is a woman in her late teens or twenties in good health. CDR3s leave out the opening cysteine and the closing phenylalanine or tryptophan. Fields, in order: CDR3 protein, J gene, V gene.

CDR3aa: SAVGLAGEDTQY
j_gene: TRBJ2-3
v_gene: TRBV20-1

CDR3aa: ASSLRGVGQF
j_gene: TRBJ2-1
v_gene: TRBV6-5

CDR3aa: SARGGLVTEQY
j_gene: TRBJ2-7
v_gene: TRBV20-1

CDR3aa: ASSPRTSGTLSYEQY
j_gene: TRBJ2-7
v_gene: TRBV6-1

CDR3aa: ASSYSLGQEYEQY
j_gene: TRBJ2-7
v_gene: TRBV6-5

CDR3aa: SVGSSRRIQY
j_gene: TRBJ2-4
v_gene: TRBV29-1

CDR3aa: AIGEGIYYEQY
j_gene: TRBJ2-7
v_gene: TRBV10-3

CDR3aa: ASSPGLSYTEAF
j_gene: TRBJ1-1
v_gene: TRBV7-2

CDR3aa: ASSPGTSPGELF
j_gene: TRBJ2-2
v_gene: TRBV2

CDR3aa: ASRESGSSYNEQF
j_gene: TRBJ2-1
v_gene: TRBV7-2

CDR3aa: SVDGWGDNEQF
j_gene: TRBJ2-1
v_gene: TRBV29-1

CDR3aa: ASSRDNSFYGYT
j_gene: TRBJ1-2
v_gene: TRBV12-3/TRBV12-4